The entry that follows covers one T cell receptor beta chain sequence. Its specificity is unknown. The sample comes from a study of siplizumab effects on memory and regulatory T cells. Each sample yielded roughly 100,000 assayed TCR templates. Using immunoSEQ multiplex PCR, the repertoire was profiled, and TCRdb retains in-frame clones only, with some absent. In the table there are 100,000 to 120,000 clones, approximately 92% of which are singletons. The study's findings and limits: Roughly 80-95% of proliferating CD4+ or CD8+ clones lacked a naive or memory phenotype that could be assigned. Siplizumab significantly reduced alloreactive sequences traceable to unstimulated CD4+ memory cells. Tregs proliferating in siplizumab cultures lacked confirmation of their suppressive function.

The specimen was CD4+ T cells sorted from blood. This clonotype originated in a human donor in good health.

The CDR3 DNA follows: TGTGCCAGCAGTTACGAGGGGTTGGGCTACGAGCAGTACTTC. It translates to CASSYEGLGYEQYF. The genes are TRBV6-6 and TRBJ2-7, with D perhaps TRBD1 or TRBD2 (5 bases each). The length of the CDR3 is 14 residues. CDR1 MNHNY and CDR2 SVGAGI come from the germline V gene (reference sequence). Trimming took 2 bases from V and 3 from J, leaving 11 bases between them.